This paragraph reports one TCR beta chain. CDR3 length: 15 residues. V dropped 6 bases and J dropped 3; count of bases not matched to a gene: 7. Germline CDR1 and CDR2: LNHDA and SQIVND (reference sequence). These data belong to a study of early T cells in non-severe SARS-CoV-2 infection. MiXCR, applied by TCRdb to the 5' RACE reads, yields one record per CDR3 protein. Seen here are around 78,000 distinct CDR3 sequences, 9.5% to 13% observed once, and the top ten hold approximately 8%. The material sequenced was whole blood, taken at baseline. The source of this sequence is an adult who was a healthcare worker with PCR-confirmed SARS-CoV-2 infection or an uninfected control (not recorded which). This chain uses TRBV19 with TRBJ2-2; TRBD1 agrees at 7 bases. Written as DNA, the CDR3 is TGTGCCAGTAGCTCAGGACAGGTTCACACCGGGGAGCTGTTTTTT. It codes for CASSSGQVHTGELFF.